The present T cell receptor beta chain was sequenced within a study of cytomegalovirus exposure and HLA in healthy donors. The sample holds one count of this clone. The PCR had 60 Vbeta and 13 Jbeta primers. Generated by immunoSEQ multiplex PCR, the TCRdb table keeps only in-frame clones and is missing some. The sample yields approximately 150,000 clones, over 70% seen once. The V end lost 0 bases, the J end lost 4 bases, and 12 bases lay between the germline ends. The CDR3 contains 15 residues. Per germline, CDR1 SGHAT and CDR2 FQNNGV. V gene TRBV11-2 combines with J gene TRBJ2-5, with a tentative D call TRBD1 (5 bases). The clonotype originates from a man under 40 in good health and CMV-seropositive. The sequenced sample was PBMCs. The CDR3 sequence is CASSLEGLGRETQYF. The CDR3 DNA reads TGTGCCAGCAGCTTAGAGGGGCTTGGGCGAGAGACCCAGTACTTC.